This T cell receptor beta chain derives from a study of T cells in narcolepsy. Study overall: Healthy controls were enrolled alongside patients with narcolepsy type 1 or type 2.

A word on this clone: The antigen remains undetermined.

Data came from immunoSEQ multiplex PCR; TCRdb stores just in-frame clones and leaves some out. The sample consists of tens of thousands of clones, 75% to 80% of them appearing once. V gave up 0 bases and J gave up 2 bases; unmatched junction bases: 4. Germline V lookup: CDR1 LGHNA, CDR2 YNFKEQ. CDR3 size: 15 residues. Study conclusions and caveats: Healthy controls reportedly lacked the autoreactive clonotypes serially found in patients' blood.

The chain carries TRBV4-2 and TRBJ2-7; TRBD1 matches at 7 bases. The specimen was CD45RA- memory CD4+ T cells from PBMCs. This receptor was obtained from a human donor with narcolepsy. The CDR3 reads CASSQDNRGTYEQYF. Here the CDR3 DNA reads TGTGCCAGCAGCCAAGATAACAGGGGCACCTACGAGCAGTACTTC.